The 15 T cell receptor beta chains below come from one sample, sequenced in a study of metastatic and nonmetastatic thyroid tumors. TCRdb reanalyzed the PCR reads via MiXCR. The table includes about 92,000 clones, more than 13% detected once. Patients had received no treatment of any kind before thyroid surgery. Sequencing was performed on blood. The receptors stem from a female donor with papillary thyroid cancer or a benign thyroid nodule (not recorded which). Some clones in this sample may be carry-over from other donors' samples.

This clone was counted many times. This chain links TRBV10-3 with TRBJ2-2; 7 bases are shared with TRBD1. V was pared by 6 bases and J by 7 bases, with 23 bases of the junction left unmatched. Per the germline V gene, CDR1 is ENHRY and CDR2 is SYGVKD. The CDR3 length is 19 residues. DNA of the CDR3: TGTGCCATCAGCAAAACAGGGGACCAAATTAATTGGGCGGACGGGGAGCTGTTTTTT. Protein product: CAISKTGDQINWADGELFF.

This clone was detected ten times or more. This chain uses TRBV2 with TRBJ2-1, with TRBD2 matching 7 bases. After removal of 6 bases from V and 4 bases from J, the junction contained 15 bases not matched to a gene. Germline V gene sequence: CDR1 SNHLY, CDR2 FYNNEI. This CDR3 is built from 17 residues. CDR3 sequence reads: CASRQGVTAGEYNEQFF. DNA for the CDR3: TGTGCCAGCAGGCAAGGGGTTACGGCGGGGGAATACAATGAGCAGTTCTTC. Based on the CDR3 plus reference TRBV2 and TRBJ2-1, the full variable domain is EPEVTQTPSHQVTQMGQEVILRCVPISNHLYFYWYRQILGQKVEFLVSFYNNEISEKSEIFDDQFSVERPDGSNFTLKIRSTKLEDSAMYFCASRQGVTAGEYNEQFFGPGTRLTVL.

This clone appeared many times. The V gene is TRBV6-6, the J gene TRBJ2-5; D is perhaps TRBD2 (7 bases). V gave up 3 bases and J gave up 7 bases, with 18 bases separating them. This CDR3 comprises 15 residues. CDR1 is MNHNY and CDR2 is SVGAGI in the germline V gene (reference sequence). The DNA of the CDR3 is TGTGCCAGCAGTTATGGCGGGGGCCCCTCGGGGACCCAGTACTTC. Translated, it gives CASSYGGGPSGTQYF.

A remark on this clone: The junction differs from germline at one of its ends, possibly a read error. The CDR3 protein is CASNQGQSSPGAQYF. DNA of the CDR3: TGCGCCAGCAACCAAGGACAGTCCTCGCCGGGGGCGCAGTATTTT. The V call is TRBV4-1, the J call TRBJ2-3; tentatively, D is TRBD1 or TRBD2 (6 bases each). Germline V gene data show CDR1 as MGHRA and CDR2 as YSYEKL. The CDR3 runs to 15 residues.

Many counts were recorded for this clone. CDR3 in DNA: TGCGCCAGCAGTAGGGACAGGGGGCCGGATACGCAGTATTTT. The encoded protein is CASSRDRGPDTQYF. This chain uses TRBV10-1 with TRBJ2-3; 12 nucleotides agree with TRBD1. Trimming cost V 5 bases and J 6 bases; bases outside gene matches: 3. Germline V lookup: CDR1 WNHNN, CDR2 SYGVQD (reference sequence). The CDR3 totals 14 residues.

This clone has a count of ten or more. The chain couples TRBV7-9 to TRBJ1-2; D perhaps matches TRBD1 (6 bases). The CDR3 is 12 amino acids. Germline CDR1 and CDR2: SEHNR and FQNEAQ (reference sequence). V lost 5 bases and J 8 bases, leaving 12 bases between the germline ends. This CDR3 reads CASSPGGFGYTF. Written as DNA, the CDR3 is TGTGCCAGCAGCCCCGGGGGCTTCGGCTACACCTTC.

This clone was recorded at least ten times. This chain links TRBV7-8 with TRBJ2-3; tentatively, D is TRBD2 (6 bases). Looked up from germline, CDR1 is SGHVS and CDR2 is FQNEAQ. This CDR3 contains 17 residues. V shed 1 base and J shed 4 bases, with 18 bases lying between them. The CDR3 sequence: CASSLGGGGWGADTQYF. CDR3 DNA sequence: TGTGCCAGCAGCTTAGGGGGAGGTGGATGGGGCGCAGATACGCAGTATTTT. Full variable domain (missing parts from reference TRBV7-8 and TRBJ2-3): GAGVSQSPRYKVAKRGQDVALRCDPISGHVSLFWYQQALGQGPEFLTYFQNEAQLDKSGLPSDRFFAERPEGSVSTLKIQRTQQEDSAVYLCASSLGGGGWGADTQYFGPGTRLTVL.

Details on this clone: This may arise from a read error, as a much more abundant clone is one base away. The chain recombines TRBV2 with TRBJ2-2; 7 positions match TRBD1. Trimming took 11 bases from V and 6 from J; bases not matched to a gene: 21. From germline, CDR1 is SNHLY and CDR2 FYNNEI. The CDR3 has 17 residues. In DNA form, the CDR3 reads TGTGCCGTACGTTCAGATGGCAGGGGGTACGATGCCGGGGAGCTGTTTTTT. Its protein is CAVRSDGRGYDAGELFF.

CDR3 bases: TGTGCCAGCAGCTGGGGGGAATACTCCTACGAGCAGTACTTC. Translated: CASSWGEYSYEQYF. The chain carries TRBV5-6 and TRBJ2-7, with D possibly being TRBD2 (6 bases). The CDR3 length is 14 residues. CDR1 and CDR2 from the germline V gene are SGHDT and YYEEEE. V shed 3 bases and J shed 0 bases, with 10 bases lying between them.

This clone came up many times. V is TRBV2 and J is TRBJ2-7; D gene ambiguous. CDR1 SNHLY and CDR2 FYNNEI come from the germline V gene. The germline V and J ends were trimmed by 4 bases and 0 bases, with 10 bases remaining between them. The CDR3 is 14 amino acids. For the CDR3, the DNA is TGTGCCAGCAGTGGCCGCCGATTCTCCTACGAGCAGTACTTC. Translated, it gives CASSGRRFSYEQYF.

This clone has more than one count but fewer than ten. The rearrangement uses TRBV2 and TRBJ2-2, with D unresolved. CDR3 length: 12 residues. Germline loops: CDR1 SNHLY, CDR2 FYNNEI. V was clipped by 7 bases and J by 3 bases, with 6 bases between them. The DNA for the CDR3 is TGTGCCAGCATTCCATACACCGGGGAGCTGTTTTTT. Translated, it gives CASIPYTGELFF. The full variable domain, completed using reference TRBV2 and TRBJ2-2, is EPEVTQTPSHQVTQMGQEVILRCVPISNHLYFYWYRQILGQKVEFLVSFYNNEISEKSEIFDDQFSVERPDGSNFTLKIRSTKLEDSAMYFCASIPYTGELFFGEGSRLTVL.

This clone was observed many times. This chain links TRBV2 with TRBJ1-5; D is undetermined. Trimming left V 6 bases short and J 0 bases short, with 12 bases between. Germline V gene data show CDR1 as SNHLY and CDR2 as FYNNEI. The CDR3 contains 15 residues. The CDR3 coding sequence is TGTGCCAGCAGCTTAGGACCGGATAGCAATCAGCCCCAGCATTTT. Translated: CASSLGPDSNQPQHF. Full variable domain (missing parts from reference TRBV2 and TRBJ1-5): EPEVTQTPSHQVTQMGQEVILRCVPISNHLYFYWYRQILGQKVEFLVSFYNNEISEKSEIFDDQFSVERPDGSNFTLKIRSTKLEDSAMYFCASSLGPDSNQPQHFGDGTRLSIL.

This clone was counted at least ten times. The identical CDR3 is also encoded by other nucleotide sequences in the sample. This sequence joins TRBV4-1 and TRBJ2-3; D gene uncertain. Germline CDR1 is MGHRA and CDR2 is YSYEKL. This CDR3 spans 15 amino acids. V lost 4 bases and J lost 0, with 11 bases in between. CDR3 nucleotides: TGCGCCAGCAGCCGCGTCACGGGTAGCACAGATACGCAGTATTTT. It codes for CASSRVTGSTDTQYF.

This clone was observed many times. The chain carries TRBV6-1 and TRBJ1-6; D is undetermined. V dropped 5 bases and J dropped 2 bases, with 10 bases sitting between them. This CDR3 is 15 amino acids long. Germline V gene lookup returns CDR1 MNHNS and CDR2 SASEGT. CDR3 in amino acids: CASSLAETYNSPLHF. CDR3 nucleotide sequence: TGTGCCAGCAGTCTGGCAGAGACCTATAATTCACCCCTCCACTTT.

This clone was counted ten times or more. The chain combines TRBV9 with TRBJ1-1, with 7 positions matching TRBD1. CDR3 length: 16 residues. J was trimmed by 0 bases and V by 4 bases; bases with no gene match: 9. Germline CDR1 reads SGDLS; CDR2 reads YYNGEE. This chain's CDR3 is CASSSGGGLMNTEAFF. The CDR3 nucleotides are TGTGCCAGCAGCTCAGGGGGGGGACTAATGAACACTGAAGCTTTCTTT. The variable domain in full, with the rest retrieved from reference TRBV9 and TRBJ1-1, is DSGVTQTPKHLITATGQRVTLRCSPRSGDLSVYWYQQSLDQGLQFLIQYYNGEERAKGNILERFSAQQFPDLHSELNLSSLELGDSALYFCASSSGGGLMNTEAFFGQGTRLTVV.